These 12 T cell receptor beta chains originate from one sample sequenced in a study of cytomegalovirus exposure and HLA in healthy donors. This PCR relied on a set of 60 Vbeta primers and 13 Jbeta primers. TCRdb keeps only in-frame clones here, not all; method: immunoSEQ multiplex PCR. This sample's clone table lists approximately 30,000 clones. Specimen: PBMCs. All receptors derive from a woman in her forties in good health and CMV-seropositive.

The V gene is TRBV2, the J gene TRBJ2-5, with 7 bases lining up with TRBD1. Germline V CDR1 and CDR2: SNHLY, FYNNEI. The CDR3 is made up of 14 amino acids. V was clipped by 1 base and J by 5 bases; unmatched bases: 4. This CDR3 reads CASSEDRGYETQYF. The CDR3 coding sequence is TGTGCCAGCAGTGAAGACAGGGGTTACGAGACCCAGTACTTC.

CDR3 loop: CAWNRSPLGTGDGYGYTF. The CDR3 region has the DNA TGTGCCTGGAACCGGAGCCCTCTCGGGACAGGGGATGGCTATGGCTACACCTTC. This sequence joins TRBV30 and TRBJ1-2, with TRBD1 identical over 10 bases. J was trimmed by 4 bases and V by 4 bases; bases with no gene match: 18. Germline CDR1 GTSNPN, CDR2 SVGIG (reference sequence). The CDR3 totals 18 residues.

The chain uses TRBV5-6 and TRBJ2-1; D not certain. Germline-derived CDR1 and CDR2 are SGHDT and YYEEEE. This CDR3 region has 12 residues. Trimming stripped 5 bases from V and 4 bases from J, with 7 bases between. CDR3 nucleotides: TGTGCCAGCAGTGAGGAGTACAATGAGCAGTTCTTC. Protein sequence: CASSEEYNEQFF.

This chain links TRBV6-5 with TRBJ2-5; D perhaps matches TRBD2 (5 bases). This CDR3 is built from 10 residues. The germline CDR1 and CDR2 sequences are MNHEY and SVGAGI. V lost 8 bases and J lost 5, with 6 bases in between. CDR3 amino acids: CASGGETQYF. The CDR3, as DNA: TGTGCCAGCGGCGGGGAGACCCAGTACTTC.

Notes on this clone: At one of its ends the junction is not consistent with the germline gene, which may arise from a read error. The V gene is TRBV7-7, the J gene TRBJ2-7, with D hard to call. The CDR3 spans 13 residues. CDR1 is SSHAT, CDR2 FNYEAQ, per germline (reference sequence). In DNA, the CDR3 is TGTGCTAGCAGCTTAGTCGCATGGAGCCAGCAGTACTTC. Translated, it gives CASSLVAWSQQYF. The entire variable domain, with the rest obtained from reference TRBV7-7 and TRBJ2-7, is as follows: GAGVSQSPRYKVTKRGQDVTLRCDPISSHATLYWYQQALGQGPEFLTYFNYEAQPDKSGLPSDRFSAERPEGSISTLTIQRTEQRDSAMYRCASSLVAWSQQYFGPGTRLTVT.

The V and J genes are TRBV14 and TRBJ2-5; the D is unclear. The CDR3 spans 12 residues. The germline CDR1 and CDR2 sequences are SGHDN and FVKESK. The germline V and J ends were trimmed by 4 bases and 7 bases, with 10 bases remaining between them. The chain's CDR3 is CASSLLSGTQYF. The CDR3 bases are TGTGCCAGCAGCCTCCTGTCAGGGACCCAGTACTTC.

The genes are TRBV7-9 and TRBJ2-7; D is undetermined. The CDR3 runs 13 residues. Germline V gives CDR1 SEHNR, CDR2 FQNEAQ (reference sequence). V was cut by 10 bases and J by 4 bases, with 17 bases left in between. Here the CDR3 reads CATTPMKIYEQYF. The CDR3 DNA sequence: TGTGCCACCACACCAATGAAAATTTACGAGCAGTACTTC.

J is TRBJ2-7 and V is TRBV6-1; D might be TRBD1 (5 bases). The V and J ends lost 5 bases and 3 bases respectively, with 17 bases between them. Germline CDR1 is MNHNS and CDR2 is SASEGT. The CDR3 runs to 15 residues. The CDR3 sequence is CASSPVGRVNYEQYF. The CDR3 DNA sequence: TGTGCCAGCAGTCCGGTAGGCAGGGTAAACTACGAGCAGTACTTC.

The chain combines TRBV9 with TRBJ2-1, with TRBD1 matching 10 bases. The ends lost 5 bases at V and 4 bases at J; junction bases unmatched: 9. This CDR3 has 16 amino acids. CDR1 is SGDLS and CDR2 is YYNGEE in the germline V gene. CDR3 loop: CASSARDRGYYNEQFF. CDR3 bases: TGTGCCAGCAGTGCCCGGGACAGGGGTTATTACAATGAGCAGTTCTTC. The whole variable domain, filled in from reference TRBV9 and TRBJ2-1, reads DSGVTQTPKHLITATGQRVTLRCSPRSGDLSVYWYQQSLDQGLQFLIQYYNGEERAKGNILERFSAQQFPDLHSELNLSSLELGDSALYFCASSARDRGYYNEQFFGPGTRLTVL.

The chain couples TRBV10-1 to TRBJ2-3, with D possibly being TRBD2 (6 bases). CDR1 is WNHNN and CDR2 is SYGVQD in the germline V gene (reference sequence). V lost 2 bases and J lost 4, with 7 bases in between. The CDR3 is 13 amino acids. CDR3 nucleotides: TGCGCCAGCAGTGAGAGGAGGGCAGATACGCAGTATTTT. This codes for CASSERRADTQYF.

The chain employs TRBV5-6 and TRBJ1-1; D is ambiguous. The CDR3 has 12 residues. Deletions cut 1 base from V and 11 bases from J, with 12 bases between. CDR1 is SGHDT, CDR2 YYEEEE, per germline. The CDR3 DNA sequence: TGTGCCAGCAGCTTGCCAAATAGAGGTGCTTTCTTT. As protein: CASSLPNRGAFF.

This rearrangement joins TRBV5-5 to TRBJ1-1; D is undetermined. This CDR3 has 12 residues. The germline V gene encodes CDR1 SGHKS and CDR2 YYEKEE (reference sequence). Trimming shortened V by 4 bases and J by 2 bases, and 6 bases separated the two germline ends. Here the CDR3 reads CASSGLNTEAFF. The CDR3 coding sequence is TGTGCCAGCAGCGGACTTAACACTGAAGCTTTCTTT.